This paragraph reports one TCR beta chain. This sample was included in a study of blood T cell repertoires in COVID-19. Background on the study: Samples taken during acute and convalescent COVID-19 were collected in the United States, Italy and Spain.

Only in-frame clones appear in the TCRdb table, and some are missing; sequencing was by immunoSEQ multiplex PCR. The sample lists approximately 330,000 clones, over 85% seen once, with roughly 10% in the top ten. Trimming removed 2 bases at V and 5 bases at J, with 15 bases between. From germline, CDR1 is GTSNPN and CDR2 SVGIG (reference sequence). The CDR3 length is 14 residues. The chain recombines TRBV30 with TRBJ1-2; TRBD1 might be the D (6 bases). The sequence came from a woman younger than 45 who had recovered from COVID-19. The sequenced sample consisted of PBMCs or T cells enriched from blood (not recorded which). The CDR3 DNA reads as TGTGCCTGGAGTTGGGGGGGCGCAAGGTATGGCTACACCTTC. Translated: CAWSWGGARYGYTF. Drawing the rest from reference TRBV30 and TRBJ1-2, the complete variable domain is SQTIHQWPATLVQPVGSPLSLECTVEGTSNPNLYWYRQAAGRGLQLLFYSVGIGQISSEVPQNLSASRPQDRQFILSSKKLLLSDSGFYLCAWSWGGARYGYTFGSGTRLTVV.